This is a list of T cell receptor beta chains from one sample in a study of shared clonotypes between healthy human individuals. TCRdb's table, derived via immunoSEQ multiplex PCR, lists solely in-frame clones and lacks some. The table includes about 1.5 million clones, nearly 99% detected once. Sequenced sample: naive CD4+ T cells sorted from blood. The receptors come from a man under 40 in good health. Each CDR3 is given with its conserved first and last residue. Fields, in order: D gene, clone size, J gene, V gene, CDR3 DNA, CDR3 protein. The D gene is left open where the match is weak. Expanded clones are given a class, and other clones once, few, many or no size at all.

>TRBD2|-|TRBJ2-1|TRBV10-3
TGTGCCATCAGCCGGACTAGCGGGAGCTCCTACAATGAGCAGTTCTTC
CAISRTSGSSYNEQFF
>TRBD1|-|TRBJ1-5|TRBV19
TGTGCCAGTAGGAGGGGACAGGGTCAGCCCCAGCATTTT
CASRRGQGQPQHF
>-|-|TRBJ1-5|TRBV5-1
TGCGCCAGCAGCTTGGGCGCTGGGGTGGCAGACAATCAGCCCCAGCATTTT
CASSLGAGVADNQPQHF
>TRBD1|-|TRBJ2-4|TRBV20-1
TGCAGTGCTAGAGATTTGGACAGGGGGCCCTTC
CSARDLDRGPF
>TRBD1|-|TRBJ1-1|TRBV11-2
TGTGCCAGCAGCCTAGGGACAGCAAACACTGAAGCTTTCTTT
CASSLGTANTEAFF
>-|-|TRBJ1-2|TRBV4-3
TGCGCCAGCAGCCAAGATACAGGCGCTAACTATGGCTACACCTTC
CASSQDTGANYGYTF
>TRBD2|-|TRBJ2-1|TRBV9
TGTGCCAGCAGTAGAGCGGGAGGGCCATTAAATGAGCAGTTCTTC
CASSRAGGPLNEQFF
>TRBD2|-|TRBJ2-3|TRBV4-3
TGCGCCAGCAGCCTAACGGCAGCGGGAGGTACAGATACGCAGTATTTT
CASSLTAAGGTDTQYF
>-|-|TRBJ2-7|TRBV28
TGTGCCAGCAGCGTCCCGTATTTCGGGAGTGGGTCCTACGAGCAGTACTTC
CASSVPYFGSGSYEQYF
>-|-|TRBJ2-2|TRBV5-1
TGCGCCAGCAGCTTGGTGCCCTCGCAGGGGAGCACCGGGGAGCTGTTTTTT
CASSLVPSQGSTGELFF
>TRBD1|-|TRBJ1-5|TRBV28
TGTGCCAGCCGGGACAGCCATCAGCCCCAGCATTTT
CASRDSHQPQHF
>-|-|TRBJ2-5|TRBV5-1
TGCGCCAGCAGCTTGGCAGGGTACCAAGAGACCCAGTACTTC
CASSLAGYQETQYF
>TRBD1|-|TRBJ2-7|TRBV6-5
TGTGCCAGTGGGGACAGGGGGCTCGCTTACTTC
CASGDRGLAYF
>TRBD2|-|TRBJ2-2|TRBV5-4
TGTGCCAGCAGCTTGGGGTATCAAGCGGGGCCCGCGAACACCGGGGAGCTGTTTTTT
CASSLGYQAGPANTGELFF
>-|-|TRBJ1-1|TRBV6-5
TGTGCCAGCAGTTACTCGTTTTCCCCCGGCACTGAAGCTTTCTTT
CASSYSFSPGTEAFF
>TRBD1|once|TRBJ2-2|TRBV5-1
TGCGCCAGCAGCTTAGGGACAGACGTGTTTTTT
CASSLGTDVFF
>-|-|TRBJ2-7|TRBV7-8
TGTGCCAGCAGCTACGACCGGAACTCCTACGAGCAGTACTTC
CASSYDRNSYEQYF
>-|-|TRBJ2-2|TRBV11-3
TGTGCCAGCAGCTTAGGGGGTACCGGGGAGCTGTTTTTT
CASSLGGTGELFF
>TRBD2|once|TRBJ2-1|TRBV15
TGTGCCACCAGCAGAGATCTAGGGCGGGAGGAAGAAGAGAATGAGCAGTTCTTC
CATSRDLGREEEENEQFF
>-|-|TRBJ2-7|TRBV18
TGTGCCAGCTCACCTACCCCGGGCGGAAACTACGAGCAGTACTTC
CASSPTPGGNYEQYF
>-|-|TRBJ1-4|TRBV28
TGTGCCAGCAGTTTATCACAGAGCCGAAATGAAAAACTGTTTTTT
CASSLSQSRNEKLFF
>TRBD1|-|TRBJ2-3|TRBV5-4
TGTGCCAGCAGATACCGGGACAGGGAGATAGATACGCAGTATTTT
CASRYRDREIDTQYF
>-|-|TRBJ2-3|TRBV29-1
TGCAGCGCCAGACTACACATTCTAAGCACAGATACGCAGTATTTT
CSARLHILSTDTQYF
>TRBD1|-|TRBJ2-7|TRBV5-4
TGTGCCAGCAGCTTGGAAGGGGGCGCGGACGAGCAGTACTTC
CASSLEGGADEQYF
>TRBD2|-|TRBJ2-3|TRBV7-9
TGTGCCAGCAGCCGGACTAGCGGGAGGACAGATACGCAGTATTTT
CASSRTSGRTDTQYF
>TRBD2|-|TRBJ2-1|TRBV5-1
TGCGCCAGCAAATCTGGCGGTGGCGGGGGGCTTTGGAATGAGCAGTTCTTC
CASKSGGGGGLWNEQFF
>TRBD1|-|TRBJ1-5|TRBV7-2
TGTGCCAGCAGCTTAAGTAGGGGACAGGGAGCTCAGCCCCAGCATTTT
CASSLSRGQGAQPQHF
>-|-|TRBJ1-1|TRBV7-2
TGTGCCAGCAGCTTATTGCATAACACTGAAGCTTTCTTT
CASSLLHNTEAFF
>-|-|TRBJ1-5|TRBV7-9
TGTGCCAGCAGCTTAGGAACTAATAGACAGCCCCAGCATTTT
CASSLGTNRQPQHF
>TRBD2|-|TRBJ2-7|TRBV6-4
TGTGCCAGCAGTGCCAGCGGGAGTACCACTCTCTACGAGCAGTACTTC
CASSASGSTTLYEQYF
>TRBD1|-|TRBJ2-3|TRBV29-1
TGCAGCGTTGTGCTAGCAGGGGGTAGCACAGATACGCAGTATTTT
CSVVLAGGSTDTQYF
>TRBD1|-|TRBJ2-2|TRBV28
TGTGCCAGTGAATTCGGGACAGGGGGAATCACCGGGGAGCTGTTTTTT
CASEFGTGGITGELFF
>-|-|TRBJ2-3|TRBV18
TGTGCCAGCTCACCACGGGAGGTACTCACAGATACGCAGTATTTT
CASSPREVLTDTQYF
>TRBD1|-|TRBJ1-2|TRBV6-5
TGTGCCAGCAGTTACAAGTTGGCAGGGGGCGCCTATGGCTACACCTTC
CASSYKLAGGAYGYTF
>-|-|TRBJ2-5|TRBV18
TGTGCCAGCTCGCCTAAAGAGACCCAGTACTTC
CASSPKETQYF
>TRBD2|-|TRBJ2-1|TRBV10-2
TGCGCCAGCGCCCTAGCGGGAGTAGAGCAGTTCTTC
CASALAGVEQFF
>-|-|TRBJ1-1|TRBV11-2
TGTGCCAGCAGCTTAGTGGGAGCTAAAGAGACTGAAGCTTTCTTT
CASSLVGAKETEAFF
>-|-|TRBJ2-5|TRBV6-1
TGTGCCAGCAGTGAGACGACAGCGCCTCAAGAGACCCAGTACTTC
CASSETTAPQETQYF
>-|-|TRBJ1-2|TRBV18
TGTGCCAGCTCCCCCCGGCAGCCGCAAGGCTACACCTTC
CASSPRQPQGYTF